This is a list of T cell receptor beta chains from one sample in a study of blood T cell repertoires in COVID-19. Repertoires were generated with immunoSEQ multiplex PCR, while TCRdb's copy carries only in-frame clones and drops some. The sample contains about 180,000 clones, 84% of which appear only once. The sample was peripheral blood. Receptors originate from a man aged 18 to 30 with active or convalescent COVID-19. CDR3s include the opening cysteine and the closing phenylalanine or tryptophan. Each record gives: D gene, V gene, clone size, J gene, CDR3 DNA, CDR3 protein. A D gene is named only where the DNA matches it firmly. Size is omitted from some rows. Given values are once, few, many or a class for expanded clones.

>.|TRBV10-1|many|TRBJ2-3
TGCGCCAGCAGTGAGATGAGAGCAGATACGCAGTATTTT
CASSEMRADTQYF
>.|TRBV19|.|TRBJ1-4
TGTGCCAGTAGTTTGGACAGCGCAACTAATGAAAAACTGTTTTTT
CASSLDSATNEKLFF
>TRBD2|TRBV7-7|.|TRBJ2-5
TGTGCCAGCAGTTCTGGACTAGCTCCAGAGACCCAGTACTTC
CASSSGLAPETQYF
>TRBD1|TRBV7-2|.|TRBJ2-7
TGTGCCAGCAGCTTAGCCTACGGACAGGGTACCGAGCAGTACTTC
CASSLAYGQGTEQYF
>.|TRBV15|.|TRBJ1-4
TGTGCCACCAGCAGAGAGGCATTTGAAAAACTGTTTTTT
CATSREAFEKLFF
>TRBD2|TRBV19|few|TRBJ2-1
TGTGCCAGTAGTTCGGGGGGTTACAATGAGCAGTTCTTC
CASSSGGYNEQFF
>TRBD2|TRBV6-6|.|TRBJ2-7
TGTGCCAGCAGTGGCCAGACTAGCGGAAGTGAGCAGTACTTC
CASSGQTSGSEQYF
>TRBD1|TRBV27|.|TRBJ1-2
TGTGCCAGCAGTCCTGGACAGGGCATGAACTATGGCTACACCTTC
CASSPGQGMNYGYTF
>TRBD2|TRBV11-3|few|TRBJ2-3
TGTGCCAGCAGCCACGGGACTAGCGGGAGGACAGATACGCAGTATTTT
CASSHGTSGRTDTQYF
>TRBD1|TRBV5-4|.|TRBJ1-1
TGTGCCAGCAGCCGCTTGTGGACAGGGTCAGGGAACACTGAAGCTTTCTTT
CASSRLWTGSGNTEAFF
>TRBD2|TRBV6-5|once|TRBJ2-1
TGTGCCAGCAGTTACCTAGCGGGAGCCTTCGATGAGCAGTTCTTC
CASSYLAGAFDEQFF
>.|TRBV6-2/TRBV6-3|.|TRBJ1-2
TGTGCCAGCAGCCTAGAGGAGATGGGCTACACCTTC
CASSLEEMGYTF
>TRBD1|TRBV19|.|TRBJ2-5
TGTGCCAGTAGTGCCTGGACAGGAGGTTCTAAAGGGACCCAGTACTTC
CASSAWTGGSKGTQYF
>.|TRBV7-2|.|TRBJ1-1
TGTGCCAGCAGCCAAGACAGCATGAACACTGAAGCTTTCTTT
CASSQDSMNTEAFF
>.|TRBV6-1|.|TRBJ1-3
TGTGCCAGCAGTGAAGATGACGGCGGCTCTGGAAACACCATATATTTT
CASSEDDGGSGNTIYF
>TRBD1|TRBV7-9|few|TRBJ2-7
TGTGCCAGCAGCTCAAGAGGACAGGGGGATTACGAGCAGTACTTC
CASSSRGQGDYEQYF
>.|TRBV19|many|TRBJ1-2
TGTGCCAGTAAGCAGGGTAACACTAACTATGGCTACACCTTC
CASKQGNTNYGYTF
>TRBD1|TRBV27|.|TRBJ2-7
TGTGCCAGCAGTCTCAGGGGGCGGCCCGAGCAGTACTTC
CASSLRGRPEQYF
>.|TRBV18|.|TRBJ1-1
TGTGCCAGCTCACCCCAGAATAGGAGGGGAGGTGGGAACAACACTGAAGCTTTCTTT
CASSPQNRRGGGNNTEAFF
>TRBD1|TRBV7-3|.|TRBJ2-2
TGTGCCAGCAGCTTAAAACCCCTCGAGGGGACAGGAGACACCGGGGAGCTGTTTTTT
CASSLKPLEGTGDTGELFF
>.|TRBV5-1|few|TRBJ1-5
TGCGCCAGCAGCTTGGACAACAATCAGCCCCAGCATTTT
CASSLDNNQPQHF
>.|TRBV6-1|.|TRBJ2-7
TGTGCCAGCAGTGTACGACACTCCTCAGAGGGGGGGGTAGCCTACGAGCAGTACTTC
CASSVRHSSEGGVAYEQYF
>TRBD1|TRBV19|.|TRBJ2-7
TGTGCCAGCCGGAATAGGGGGGGACAGGGAGGCGAGCAGTACTTC
CASRNRGGQGGEQYF
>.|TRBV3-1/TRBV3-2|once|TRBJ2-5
TGTGCCAGCAGCCTCCCGACTAGATGGGAGACCCAGTACTTC
CASSLPTRWETQYF
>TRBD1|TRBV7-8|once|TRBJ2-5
TGTGCCAGCAGCTCGGGACAGTTTATAGAGACCCAGTACTTC
CASSSGQFIETQYF
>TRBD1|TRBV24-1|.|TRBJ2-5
TGTGCCACCAGTGAAGGGACAGGCCGCCGAGAGACCCAGTACTTC
CATSEGTGRRETQYF
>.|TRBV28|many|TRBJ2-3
TGTGCCAGCAGTTTTCTTAGCGGTACAGATACGCAGTATTTT
CASSFLSGTDTQYF
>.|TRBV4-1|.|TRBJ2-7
TGCGCCAGCAGCCAAGATGCGGCCTCGTCCTACGAGCAGTACTTC
CASSQDAASSYEQYF
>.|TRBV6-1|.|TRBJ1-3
TGTGCCAGCAGTGAAAAGGGCTGGGGCAGAGGAAACACCATATATTTT
CASSEKGWGRGNTIYF
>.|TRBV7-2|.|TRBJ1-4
TGTGCCAGCAGGGGTGGGACGGGAGGAGGTGAAAAACTGTTTTTT
CASRGGTGGGEKLFF
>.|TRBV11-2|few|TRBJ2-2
TGTGCCAGCAGCCCGGGGGTGGGCAGAACTAACACCGGGGAGCTGTTTTTT
CASSPGVGRTNTGELFF
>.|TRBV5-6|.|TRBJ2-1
TGTGCCAGCAGCTGGTGGGGGGACGATGCCTCCTACAATGAGCAGTTCTTC
CASSWWGDDASYNEQFF
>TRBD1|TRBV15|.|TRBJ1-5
TGTGCCACCAGCAGAGAGTACACGGGACAGAGCAATCAGCCCCAGCATTTT
CATSREYTGQSNQPQHF
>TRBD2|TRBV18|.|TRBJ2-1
TGTGCCAGCTCACCGGAGGGAGGGGAGCAGTTCTTC
CASSPEGGEQFF
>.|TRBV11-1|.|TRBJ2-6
TGTGCCAGCAGCTTAGTAAGAGGACTCGGGGCCAACGTCCTGACTTTC
CASSLVRGLGANVLTF
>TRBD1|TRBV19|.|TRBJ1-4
TGTGCCAGTAGACCCGGGACAGGGGGTAATGAAAAACTGTTTTTT
CASRPGTGGNEKLFF